This paragraph reports one TCR beta chain. Profiled with immunoSEQ multiplex PCR; TCRdb holds only in-frame clones, not every one. Here the sample spans fewer than 250,000 clones, 82% being singletons. The trim removed 6 bases at V and 8 bases at J, leaving 12 bases unmatched. Germline values: CDR1 MNHEY, CDR2 SVGAGI. There are 15 residues in the CDR3. This specimen comes from a study of blood T cell repertoires in COVID-19. Background on the study: PBMCs, B-cell-depleted T cells, or T cells provided the cDNA or gDNA that made up the material.

The gene calls are TRBV6-5 and TRBJ1-4; 7 bases match TRBD1. The specimen was peripheral blood. The TCR was taken from a woman in her sixties or seventies with COVID-19, enrolled during active disease. Here the CDR3 reads CASRESQGRSEKLFF. In DNA, the CDR3 is TGTGCCAGCAGGGAGTCACAGGGGCGGTCCGAAAAACTGTTTTTT.